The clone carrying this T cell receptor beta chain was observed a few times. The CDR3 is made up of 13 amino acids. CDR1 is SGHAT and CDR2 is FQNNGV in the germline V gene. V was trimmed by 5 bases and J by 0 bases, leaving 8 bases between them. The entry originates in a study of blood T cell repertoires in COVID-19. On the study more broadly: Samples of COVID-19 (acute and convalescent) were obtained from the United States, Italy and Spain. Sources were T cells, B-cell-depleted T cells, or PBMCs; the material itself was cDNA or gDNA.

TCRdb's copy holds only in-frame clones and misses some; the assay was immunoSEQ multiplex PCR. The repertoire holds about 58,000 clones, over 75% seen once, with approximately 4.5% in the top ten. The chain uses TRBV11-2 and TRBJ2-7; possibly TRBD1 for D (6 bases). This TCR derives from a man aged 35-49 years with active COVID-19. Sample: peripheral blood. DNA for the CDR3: TGTGCCAGCAGCCGGGACACCTCCTACGAGCAGTACTTC. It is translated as CASSRDTSYEQYF.